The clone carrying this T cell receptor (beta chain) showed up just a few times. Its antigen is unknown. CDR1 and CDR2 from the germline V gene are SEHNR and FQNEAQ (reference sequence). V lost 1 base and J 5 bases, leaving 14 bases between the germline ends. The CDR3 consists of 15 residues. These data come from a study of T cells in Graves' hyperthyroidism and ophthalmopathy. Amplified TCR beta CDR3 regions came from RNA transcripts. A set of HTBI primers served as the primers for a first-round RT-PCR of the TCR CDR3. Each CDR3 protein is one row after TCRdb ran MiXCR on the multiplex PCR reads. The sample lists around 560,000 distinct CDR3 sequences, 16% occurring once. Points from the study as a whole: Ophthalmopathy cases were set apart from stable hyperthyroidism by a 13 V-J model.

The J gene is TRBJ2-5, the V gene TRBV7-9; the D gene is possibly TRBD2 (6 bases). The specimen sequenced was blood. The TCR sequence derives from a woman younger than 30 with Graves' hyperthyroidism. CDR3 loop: CASSLGGREWETQYF. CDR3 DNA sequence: TGTGCCAGCAGCTTAGGGGGCCGGGAGTGGGAGACCCAGTACTTC.